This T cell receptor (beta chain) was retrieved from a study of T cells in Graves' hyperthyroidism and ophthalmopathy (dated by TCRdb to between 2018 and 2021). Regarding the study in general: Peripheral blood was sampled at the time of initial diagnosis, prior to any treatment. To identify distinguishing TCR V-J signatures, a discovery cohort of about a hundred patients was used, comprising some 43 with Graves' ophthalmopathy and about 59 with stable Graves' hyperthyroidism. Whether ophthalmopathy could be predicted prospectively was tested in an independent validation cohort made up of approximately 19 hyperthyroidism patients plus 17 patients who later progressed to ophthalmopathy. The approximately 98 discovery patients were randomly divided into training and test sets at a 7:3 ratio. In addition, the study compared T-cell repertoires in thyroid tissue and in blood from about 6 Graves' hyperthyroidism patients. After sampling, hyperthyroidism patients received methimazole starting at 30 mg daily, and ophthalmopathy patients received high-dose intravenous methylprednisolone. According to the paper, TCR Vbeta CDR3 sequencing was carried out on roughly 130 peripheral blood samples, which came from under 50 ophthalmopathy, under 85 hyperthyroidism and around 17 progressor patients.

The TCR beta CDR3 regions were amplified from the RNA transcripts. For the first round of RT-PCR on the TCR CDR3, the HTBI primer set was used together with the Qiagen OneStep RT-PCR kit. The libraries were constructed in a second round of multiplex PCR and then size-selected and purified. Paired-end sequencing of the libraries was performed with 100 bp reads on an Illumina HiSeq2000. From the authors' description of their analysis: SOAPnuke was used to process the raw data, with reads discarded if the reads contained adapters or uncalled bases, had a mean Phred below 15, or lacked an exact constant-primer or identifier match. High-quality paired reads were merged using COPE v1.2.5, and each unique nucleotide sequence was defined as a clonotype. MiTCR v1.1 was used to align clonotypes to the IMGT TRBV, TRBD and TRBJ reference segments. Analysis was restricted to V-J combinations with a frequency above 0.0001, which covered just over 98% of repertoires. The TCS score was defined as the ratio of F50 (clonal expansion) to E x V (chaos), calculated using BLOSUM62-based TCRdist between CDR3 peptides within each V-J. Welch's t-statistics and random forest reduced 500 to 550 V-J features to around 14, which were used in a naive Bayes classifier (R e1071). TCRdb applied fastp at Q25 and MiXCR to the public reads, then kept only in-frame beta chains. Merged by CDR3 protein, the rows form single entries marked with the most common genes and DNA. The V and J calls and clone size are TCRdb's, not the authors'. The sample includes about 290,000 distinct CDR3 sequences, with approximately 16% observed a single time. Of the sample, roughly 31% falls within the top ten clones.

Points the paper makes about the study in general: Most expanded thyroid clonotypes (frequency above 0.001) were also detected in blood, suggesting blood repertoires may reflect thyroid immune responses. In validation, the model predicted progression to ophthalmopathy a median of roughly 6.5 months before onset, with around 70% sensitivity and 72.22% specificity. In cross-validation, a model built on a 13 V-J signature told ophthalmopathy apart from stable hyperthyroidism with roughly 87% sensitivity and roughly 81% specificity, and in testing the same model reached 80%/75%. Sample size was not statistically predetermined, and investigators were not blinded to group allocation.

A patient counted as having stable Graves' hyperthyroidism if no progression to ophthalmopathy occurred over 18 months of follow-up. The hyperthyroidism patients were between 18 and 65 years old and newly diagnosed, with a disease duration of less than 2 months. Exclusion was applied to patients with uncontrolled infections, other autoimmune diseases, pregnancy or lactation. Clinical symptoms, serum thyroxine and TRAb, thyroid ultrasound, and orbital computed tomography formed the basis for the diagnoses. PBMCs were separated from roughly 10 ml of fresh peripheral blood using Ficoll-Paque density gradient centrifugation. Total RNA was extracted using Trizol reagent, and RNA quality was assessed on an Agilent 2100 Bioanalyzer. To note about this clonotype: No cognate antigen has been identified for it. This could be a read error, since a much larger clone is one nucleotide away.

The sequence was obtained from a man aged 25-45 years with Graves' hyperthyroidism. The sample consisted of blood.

The CDR3: CASSLGGGLSYEQYF. The nucleotide sequence reads as follows: TGCGCCAGCAGCTTGGGAGGGGGTTTATCCTACGAGCAGTACTTC. The chain was built from TRBV5-1 and TRBJ2-7; perhaps TRBD1 is the D gene, with 6 bases matching. The CDR3 contains 15 residues, cysteine and phenylalanine counted. Solely the CDR3 DNA is kept, with 45 bases framed from the first base. CDR1 is given as SGHRS and CDR2 as YFSETQ, both from the germline V gene. V sheds 0 bases and J sheds 1 base, leaving 11 bases between their ends. With the portions outside the CDR3 filled from the reference TRBV5-1 and TRBJ2-7 genes, the complete variable region becomes KAGVTQTPRYLIKTRGQQVTLSCSPISGHRSVSWYQQTPGQGLQFLFEYFSETQRNKGNFPGRFSGRQFSNSRSEMNVSTLELGDSALYLCASSLGGGLSYEQYFGPGTRLTVT.